The sequence of this T cell receptor beta chain was determined in a study of STAT5B mutations in CD4+ large granular lymphocyte leukemia. CDR3 length: 15 residues. Germline values: CDR1 MNHEY, CDR2 SMNVEV (reference sequence). The V and J ends lost 8 bases and 4 bases, in that order; junction bases with no gene match: 9. Regarding the study as a whole: 8/27 top patient clones versus 2/35 control clones were TRBV06-family. Approximately 25% of private leukemic clonotypes occurred rarely in other patients' non-leukemic repertoires.

Clones were sequenced by immunoSEQ multiplex PCR, and TCRdb holds only the in-frame ones, with some missing. The sample lists about 21,000 clones, roughly 76% occurring once. A word on this clone: Its antigen is unknown.

The specimen was CD4+ T cells from blood buffy coats. The source is a human donor in good health. The rearrangement joins TRBV27 to TRBJ1-5, with 9 positions matching TRBD1. CDR3 bases: TGTGCCAGCCAACCCGGACAGGGGAGGAATCAGCCCCAGCATTTT. It yields the protein CASQPGQGRNQPQHF.